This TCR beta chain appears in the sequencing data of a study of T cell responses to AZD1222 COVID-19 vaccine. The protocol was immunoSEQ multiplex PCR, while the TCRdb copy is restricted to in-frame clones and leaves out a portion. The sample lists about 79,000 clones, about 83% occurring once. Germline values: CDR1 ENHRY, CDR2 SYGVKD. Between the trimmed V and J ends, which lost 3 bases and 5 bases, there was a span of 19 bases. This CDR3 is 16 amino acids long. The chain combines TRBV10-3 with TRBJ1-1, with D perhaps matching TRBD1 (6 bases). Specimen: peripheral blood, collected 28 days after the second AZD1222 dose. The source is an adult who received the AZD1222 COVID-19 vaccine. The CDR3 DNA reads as TGTGCCATCAGTGACCCCGGCCCAACAGGGTCTACTGAAGCTTTCTTT. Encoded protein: CAISDPGPTGSTEAFF.